One TCR beta chain is described in this entry. The specificity of this receptor is unknown. Base-call qualities are not available, and no considerably larger clone is one nucleotide away. This record comes from a study of cytomegalovirus exposure and HLA in healthy donors (dated by TCRdb to 2015 to 2018). With regard to the full study: An earlier analysis of roughly 570 of the donors reported about 260 Gb of sequence data and 117 million unique TCR beta sequences obtained from about 180 million T cells. Roughly 300 gigabases of sequencing data and tens of millions of unique TCR sequences made up an early release that covered several hundred HLA-typed donors. Among the roughly 400 genotyped donors, more than 70% belonged to the genetic ancestry cluster associated with self-reported Caucasian donors. The study aimed to test whether cataloging public T cell receptors could reveal signatures of past pathogen exposure. The study profiled the T cell repertoires of 500 to 800 subjects by immunosequencing and related them to cytomegalovirus serostatus. Besides the first cohort of roughly 640 subjects, a separate validation cohort made up of 120 different subjects was used. High-throughput TCR immunosequencing, statistical association of individual TCRs with disease status, and machine learning were combined to predict cytomegalovirus infection status. A later analysis re-examined previously published TCR beta repertoires from hundreds of donors and added high-resolution HLA genotyping to investigate patterns of TCR occurrence. Rather than drawing on any new phenotypic data, the later analysis identified candidate immune exposures from TCR beta sequences and the way those sequences occurred across donors. An earlier analysis of a few hundred of the donors applied high-throughput TCR beta sequencing to assess whether each TCR beta V gene segment acted as functional or pseudogenic. Alongside the repertoire data, information on donor age, sex, ethnicity and CMV serostatus was compiled. In a later genetic analysis, genome-wide SNP genotypes for about 65% of the 666 donors were used, and that subset was treated as a discovery cohort. Every discovery cohort repertoire had been produced on one sequencing platform. HLA typing covered class I and class II loci at four-digit resolution. The number of donors typed differed by locus, with about 620-630 for A, B, C, DRB1 and DQB1, around 500 for DQA1, some 570 for DPA1, and some 440 for DPB1. Four or five DR-DQ haplotypes were handled as single units for association and clustering because linkage in the cohort was strong. Among roughly 400 genotyped donors of the cohort, an average of approximately 240,000 unique TCR beta nucleotide sequences was sequenced per donor, of which about 18% were non-productive.

General study outcomes and caveats: The classifier was reported to diagnose cytomegalovirus status with high specificity and sensitivity in both the original and validation cohorts. The authors suggested that the approach could potentially be extended to other disease states and immunological phenotypes. Correlated functional status among segregating V segments might be attributable to linkage disequilibrium, but an unknown experimental factor could not be ruled out. Some IMGT-functional V segments, including TRBV6-2 and TRBV6-3, could not be distinguished by the 87-base-pair reads and were therefore excluded. At a false discovery rate of 0.05, a later analysis linked approximately 18,000 TCR beta sequences to specific HLA alleles. Across donors, most TCR sequences were observed very rarely, whereas some public TCRs were present in many individuals. In a later analysis, most CMV-associated TCR beta chains were found to appear HLA-restricted, with HLA associations seemingly driven largely by CMV exposure. The study listed over 150 TCR beta chains as associated with cytomegalovirus. A group of highly shared sequence variants was considered likely to be a technical artifact of the sequencing pipeline. HLA typing was unavailable for some donors at each locus, so association tests used only the typed subset. A later analysis reported that several top co-occurrence clusters appeared linked to parvovirus B19, influenza, CMV and Epstein-Barr virus. In vitro tests confirmed that three of the cytomegalovirus-associated TCR beta chains recognize cytomegalovirus antigens. A later analysis found that HLA-associated TCR beta chains were more clonally expanded and had lower generation probabilities than equally common non-associated chains. Sequencing depth was assumed to be roughly uniform across donors in the presence/absence analyses, though that assumption may not hold. When HLA alleles, especially DR and DQ, strongly co-occurred, attributing TCR associations to individual alleles was difficult. In a later genetic analysis, a missense DCLRE1C variant was associated with V-gene and J-gene trimming of TCR beta chains, and the association was replicated in an independent cohort. Immune exposure information for the cohort was limited to CMV serostatus. A further reported finding was that TCR beta sequences accurately predicted the HLA-A and HLA-B alleles for most subjects in the first cohort. In an earlier analysis of 587 of the donors, most TCR beta V segments appeared in productive rearrangements about 87% or about 30% of the time, broadly matching IMGT annotations. According to a later genetic analysis, donors in an Asian-associated ancestry cluster had fewer N-insertions in productive TCRs than the approximately 650-donor mean. The cohort was sequenced for TCR beta chains only, and without alpha or paired-chain data the features that could be detected were limited. A later analysis found that TCR association rates varied across HLA loci, with DRB1 alleles showing the most associated TCRs and HLA-C alleles the fewest. The earlier analysis of some 540 of the donors excluded approximately 15 rarely observed V segments, including chromosome 9 orphons, because counts were too low.

Receptor libraries were prepared by the immunoSEQ multiplex PCR assay. A mixture of 60 forward primers for TCR Vbeta segments and 13 reverse primers for TCR Jbeta segments was used in the multiplex PCR. A multiplex PCR assay on genomic DNA amplified the CDR3 region of rearranged TCR beta genes. The Illumina HiSeq System was used to sequence the amplified TCR beta libraries as 87-base-pair reads. On the authors' methods: A later analysis counted 75 million to 100 million unique TCR beta chains across the 666 repertoires, and 9 million to 14 million of these chains were shared by at least two donors. Raw reads were error-corrected and collapsed into unique sequences with a nearest-neighbor algorithm that merged closely related sequences to remove PCR and sequencing errors. Alignment of CDR3 sequences to IMGT reference sequences was used to assign V, D and J gene segments. For a sequence to be retained, at least a six-nucleotide match to both a V gene segment and a J gene segment was required. Rearrangements were called productive when the CDR3 lacked stop codons and stayed in frame with V and J; all others were non-productive. Following IMGT convention, CDR3 was defined as the stretch from the second conserved V-encoded cysteine up to the conserved J-encoded phenylalanine. Sequences without an unambiguous match to a single V gene segment were excluded from the earlier analysis of over 500 of the donors. An earlier analysis of several hundred of the donors classified V segments as functional when productive rearrangements were above 56.7% and as segregating when the standard deviation between donors was above 5%. A statistical classification framework was developed to diagnose cytomegalovirus status using the catalog of TCR beta chain sequences. In a later analysis, TCR nucleotide sequences were compared against IMGT/GENE-DB human TR gene sequences so that V and J genes could be assigned. Using the TCRdist pipeline, a later analysis assigned CDR3 sequences along with most-parsimonious VDJ recombination scenarios. In a later analysis, each TCR beta chain was defined by its CDR3 amino acid sequence together with its V-gene family, and reads lacking a unique V-gene family were excluded. A later analysis removed roughly 590 highly shared, low-generation-probability nucleotide sequences to deal with suspected cross-contamination and a sequencing artifact. In a later analysis, a clonal expansion index was calculated for each public chain from normalized within-repertoire ranks of inferred template counts. Generation probabilities in a later analysis came from a VDJ recombination model fitted to out-of-frame rearrangements, and those results were checked against IGoR. In a later analysis, TCR-TCR, TCR-HLA and TCR-CMV co-occurrence was scored with hypergeometric tests, and a repertoire-size bias correction was applied to TCR pairs. To estimate false discovery rates, a later analysis permuted the HLA or CMV assignments 20 times. In a later analysis, co-occurring TCRs were grouped using DBSCAN, with TCRdist sequence similarity added in when clustering inside HLA-allele-positive subsets. Repertoires with fewer than 30,000 or more than 120,000 public chains, plus five repertoires with anomalous nucleotide sharing, were excluded from co-occurrence clustering. As stored in TCRdb, this immuneACCESS dataset retains in-frame rearrangements with V and J assigned. A fraction of the clones does not appear; measured against another copy, unresolved V genes explain less than half of the discrepancy, and the remainder lacks a known reason. The V and J calls and clone size come from that table; D and trimming were worked out from the DNA. Across this sample there are 210,000 or so clones, with over 65% seen only once. The ten top clones hold 0.63% of the sample.

In the germline V gene (reference sequence), CDR1 corresponds to MNHEY and CDR2 to SMNVEV. Spanning cysteine to phenylalanine, the CDR3 consists of 14 amino acids. Only the CDR3 DNA stays, 42 bases, in frame from base 1. V is trimmed back by 5 bases and J by 4 bases, and the junction contains 7 bases that no gene match accounts for. The cohort comprised several hundred healthy bone marrow donors. At the time of sampling, all cohort members were nominally healthy, though unrecorded immune exposures were likely present. The donor tested CMV seronegative, placing the donor among the 300 to 450 seronegative members of the cohort. A peripheral blood sample was provided by each donor, and peripheral blood mononuclear cells were used for TCR beta sequencing. The Qiagen DNeasy Blood Extraction Kit was used to extract genomic DNA from the blood cell samples.

The rearrangement joined TRBV27 to TRBJ1-2, with TRBD1 matching 7 junction bases. This clonotype was sampled from a man aged 18-30 years in good health and CMV-seronegative. The sequencing input was PBMCs. The nucleotide sequence reads TGTGCCAGCAGTCGCCCCGGGACAGCCTATGGCTACACCTTC. The resulting protein is CASSRPGTAYGYTF.